These 8 T cell receptor beta chains share one sample of origin, sequenced in a study of cytomegalovirus exposure and HLA in healthy donors. 60 Vbeta and 13 Jbeta primers were used in PCR. Here immunoSEQ multiplex PCR was the method, and the copy in TCRdb shows in-frame clones only, minus some. The table includes over 100,000 clones, approximately 73% detected once. The specimen was PBMCs. The receptors were gathered from a man aged 40-55 years in good health and CMV-seronegative.

The chain links TRBV5-4 to TRBJ2-5; TRBD1 matches 8 bases. The J segment lost 4 bases and the V segment lost 3 bases, leaving 8 bases of the junction unmatched. The germline V gene has CDR1 SGHNT and CDR2 YYREEE (reference sequence). CDR3 length: 15 amino acids. The CDR3 DNA follows: TGTGCCAGCAGCTCAAGGACAGGGTCGAGAGAGACCCAGTACTTC. Its protein is CASSSRTGSRETQYF.

This clone was observed many times. V usage is TRBV4-1 and J usage is TRBJ2-5, with a possible D match to TRBD2 (5 bases). Germline V gene lookup returns CDR1 MGHRA and CDR2 YSYEKL. The CDR3 extends over 14 amino acids. The ends were cut back, 4 bases at V and 1 base at J, with 10 bases in the middle. CDR3 coding DNA: TGCGCCAGCAGCCGTGGACTGGCCCAAGAGACCCAGTACTTC. Translated, it gives CASSRGLAQETQYF.

The rearrangement joins TRBV5-1 to TRBJ2-5; TRBD2 agrees at 8 bases. Germline lookup yields CDR1 SGHRS and CDR2 YFSETQ. Trimming removed 0 bases from V and 1 base from J; junction bases left unmatched: 2. The CDR3 runs to 15 residues. The CDR3: CASSLGAGAQETQYF. As DNA, the CDR3 is TGCGCCAGCAGCTTGGGAGCGGGGGCCCAAGAGACCCAGTACTTC.

This clone appeared a few times. This chain links TRBV25-1 with TRBJ1-1; 7 bases align to TRBD1. After removal of 6 bases from V and 7 bases from J, the junction contained 11 bases not matched to a gene. Germline V gene data show CDR1 as MGHDK and CDR2 as SYGVNS. The CDR3 consists of 14 residues. CDR3 nucleotides: TGTGCCAGCAGAGGGACGAGGGGGGACAGTGAAGCTTTCTTT. Translated, it gives CASRGTRGDSEAFF.

The V gene is TRBV6-4, the J gene TRBJ2-2, with D perhaps TRBD1 (6 bases). The ends were cut back, 4 bases at V and 3 bases at J, with 6 bases in the middle. Germline values: CDR1 MRHNA, CDR2 SNTAGT. The CDR3 is 13 amino acids. Here the CDR3 reads CASSAGDTGELFF. CDR3 DNA: TGTGCCAGCAGTGCAGGGGACACCGGGGAGCTGTTTTTT.

V usage is TRBV9 and J usage is TRBJ2-2; 9 bases agree with TRBD2. CDR3 length equals 16 residues. The trim removed 0 bases at V and 4 bases at J, leaving 4 bases unmatched. Germline loops: CDR1 SGDLS, CDR2 YYNGEE. CDR3 nucleotides: TGTGCCAGCAGCGTAGTAGGCGGGGGGGGCACCGGGGAGCTGTTTTTT. This gives the protein CASSVVGGGGTGELFF.

The CDR3 nucleotides read TGTGCCAGCAGACCACTAGCGGGGGGGCTCTACGAGCAGTACTTC. As protein: CASRPLAGGLYEQYF. V gene TRBV6-5 combines with J gene TRBJ2-7, with 13 bases matching TRBD2. The CDR3 length is 15 residues. The germline gives CDR1 MNHEY, CDR2 SVGAGI. The junction had 5 bases not matched to a gene; V was cut back by 6 bases and J by 3 bases.

This chain joins TRBV27 and TRBJ2-5; D is perhaps TRBD2 (5 bases). Trimming removed 3 bases from V and 4 bases from J, with 18 bases in between. Germline CDR1 is MNHEY and CDR2 is SMNVEV (reference sequence). The CDR3 has 16 amino acids. The CDR3 sequence: CASSLVRGAMGETQYF. CDR3 sequence (DNA): TGTGCCAGCAGTTTGGTCCGGGGAGCCATGGGAGAGACCCAGTACTTC.